This T cell receptor (beta chain) was identified during a study of T cell responses to AZD1222 COVID-19 vaccine. Study details: Recipients boosted at about 4 weeks or about 12 weeks are pooled.

Regarding this clone: Antigen: not known.

V was shortened by 3 bases and J by 6 bases, with 11 bases between the two germline ends. The CDR3 loop spans 13 amino acids. Per germline, CDR1 SGHRS and CDR2 YFSETQ. The protocol was immunoSEQ multiplex PCR, while the TCRdb copy is restricted to in-frame clones and leaves out a portion. Of some 110,000 clones in the sample, less than 90% are singletons; the top ten hold 7.5%. Whole-study findings and limits: In the spike-specific TCR repertoire, nearly half reportedly target unmutated variant regions. Only after the peak T cell response were repertoires sampled. Spike-specific TCRs gained breadth and depth after people received two AZD1222 doses.

The chain couples TRBV5-1 to TRBJ2-3; D possibly corresponds to TRBD2 (5 bases). Specimen: peripheral blood, collected on day 0 of AZD1222 vaccination. The sequence was collected from an adult in good health. CDR3 region: CASSSLVPDTQYF. CDR3 sequence (DNA): TGCGCCAGCAGCTCACTAGTCCCGGATACGCAGTATTTT. Full variable domain (missing parts from reference TRBV5-1 and TRBJ2-3): KAGVTQTPRYLIKTRGQQVTLSCSPISGHRSVSWYQQTPGQGLQFLFEYFSETQRNKGNFPGRFSGRQFSNSRSEMNVSTLELGDSALYLCASSSLVPDTQYFGPGTRLTVL.